This T cell receptor beta chain is drawn from a study of T cells in Graves' hyperthyroidism and ophthalmopathy. Germline V lookup: CDR1 SNHLY, CDR2 FYNNEI. The CDR3 is made up of 15 amino acids. V was pared by 5 bases and J by 2 bases, with 5 bases of the junction left unmatched. Researchers took RNA transcripts and amplified the TCR beta CDR3 regions from them. Researchers ran a first-round RT-PCR on the TCR CDR3 using the HTBI primer set. In TCRdb, the multiplex PCR reads were re-called with MiXCR into one record per CDR3 protein. The profile shows about 420,000 distinct CDR3 sequences, 15% to 18% of them singletons. General study findings and limits: In blood, most of the thyroid clonotypes expanded above 0.001 were also present.

Among the patients, aged 18 to 65, hyperthyroidism was newly diagnosed and had lasted under 2 months. Clinicians diagnosed patients from clinical symptoms, serum thyroxine and TRAb, thyroid ultrasound and orbital computed tomography. This clonotype was found many times. Its antigen remains unknown. The chain uses TRBV2 and TRBJ2-3; 9 positions agree with TRBD1. The sample comprised blood. The clonotype comes from a woman aged 18-29 years with Graves' hyperthyroidism. CDR3 nucleotide sequence: TGTGCCAGCAGTCGACAGGGGGGCGCCACAGATACGCAGTATTTT. Translation: CASSRQGGATDTQYF.